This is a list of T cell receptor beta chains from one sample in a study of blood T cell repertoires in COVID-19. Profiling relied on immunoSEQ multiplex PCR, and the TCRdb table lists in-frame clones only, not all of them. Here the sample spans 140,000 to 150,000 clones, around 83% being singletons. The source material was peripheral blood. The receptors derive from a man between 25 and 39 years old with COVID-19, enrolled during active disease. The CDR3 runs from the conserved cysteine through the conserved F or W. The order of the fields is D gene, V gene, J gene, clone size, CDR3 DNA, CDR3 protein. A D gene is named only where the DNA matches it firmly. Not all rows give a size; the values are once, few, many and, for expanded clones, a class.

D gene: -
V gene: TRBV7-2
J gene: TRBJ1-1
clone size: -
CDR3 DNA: TGTGCCAGCAGCCCAACCGGGACACTCGGAAAATTTGGAGCTTTCTTT
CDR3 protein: CASSPTGTLGKFGAFF

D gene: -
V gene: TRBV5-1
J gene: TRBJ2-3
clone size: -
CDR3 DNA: TGCGCCAGCAGCTTGAGCCCCACAGATACGCAGTATTTT
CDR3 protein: CASSLSPTDTQYF

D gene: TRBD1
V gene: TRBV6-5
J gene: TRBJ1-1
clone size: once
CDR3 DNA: TGTGCCAGCAGTTACAAGACAGGGGGGACTGAAGCTTTCTTT
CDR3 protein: CASSYKTGGTEAFF

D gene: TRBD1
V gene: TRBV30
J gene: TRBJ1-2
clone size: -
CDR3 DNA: TGTGCCTGGAGTCAGAACCTAGGGGGCGGCTACACCTTC
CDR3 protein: CAWSQNLGGGYTF

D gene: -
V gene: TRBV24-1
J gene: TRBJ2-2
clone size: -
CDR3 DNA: TGTGCCACCAGTGATTCGGGACTTCGAGGGACCGGGGAGCTGTTTTTT
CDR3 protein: CATSDSGLRGTGELFF

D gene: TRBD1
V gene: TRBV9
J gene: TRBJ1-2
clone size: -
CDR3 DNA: TGTGCCAGCAACCCGACAGGGACGGGCGGCTACACCTTC
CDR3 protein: CASNPTGTGGYTF

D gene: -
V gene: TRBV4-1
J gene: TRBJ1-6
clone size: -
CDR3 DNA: TGCGCCAGCAGCCAAGTTAGGGAGTATAATTCACCCCTCCACTTT
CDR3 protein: CASSQVREYNSPLHF

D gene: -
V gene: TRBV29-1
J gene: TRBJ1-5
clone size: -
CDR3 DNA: TGCAGCGTTGACACAGGAGGCAATCAGCCCCAGCATTTT
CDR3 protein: CSVDTGGNQPQHF

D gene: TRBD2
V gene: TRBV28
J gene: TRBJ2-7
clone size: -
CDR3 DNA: TGTGCCAGCAGTTTAGGGACTAGCGGGAGCTACGAGCAGTACTTC
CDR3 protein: CASSLGTSGSYEQYF

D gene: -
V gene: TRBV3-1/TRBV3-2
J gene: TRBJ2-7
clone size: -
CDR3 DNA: TGTGCCAGCAGCCAAGAATCCGGGAGTTACGAGCAGTACTTC
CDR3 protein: CASSQESGSYEQYF

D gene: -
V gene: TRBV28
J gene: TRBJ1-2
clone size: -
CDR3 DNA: TGTGCCAGCAGCCAAAGGGGAGGGGATGGCTACACCTTC
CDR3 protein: CASSQRGGDGYTF

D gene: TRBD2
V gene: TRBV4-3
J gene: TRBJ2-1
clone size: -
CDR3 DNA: TGCGCCAGCAGCCAAGATCGCCTAGCGGGAGGGGGTCCCTACAATGAGCAGTTCTTC
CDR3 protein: CASSQDRLAGGGPYNEQFF

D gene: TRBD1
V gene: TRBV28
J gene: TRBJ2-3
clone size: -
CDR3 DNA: TGTGCCAGCAGACGACAGGGGCGCACAGATACGCAGTATTTT
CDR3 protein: CASRRQGRTDTQYF

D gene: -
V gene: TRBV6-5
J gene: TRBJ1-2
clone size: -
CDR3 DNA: TGTGCCAGCATTCCCAGGGGCTCAGGGATTGGCTACACCTTC
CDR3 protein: CASIPRGSGIGYTF

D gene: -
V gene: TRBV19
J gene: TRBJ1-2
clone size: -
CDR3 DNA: TGTGCCAGTAGTATTGCCCAGGGAGGCAACTATGGCTACACCTTC
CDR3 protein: CASSIAQGGNYGYTF

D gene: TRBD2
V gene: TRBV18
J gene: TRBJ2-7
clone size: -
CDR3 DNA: TGTGCCAGCTCACCACGTCTGGCGGGAGGGGGATTTCGCTCCTACGAGCAGTACTTC
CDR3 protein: CASSPRLAGGGFRSYEQYF

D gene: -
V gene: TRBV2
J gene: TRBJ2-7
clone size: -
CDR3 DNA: TGTGCCAGCAGTGGGTTAGGACAGAGGTTGGGTGGATTC
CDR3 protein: CASSGLGQRLGGF

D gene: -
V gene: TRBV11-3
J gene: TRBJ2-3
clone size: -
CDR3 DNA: TGTGCCAGCAGCTTCAGCTCAGGGGTCACAGATACGCAGTATTTT
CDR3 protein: CASSFSSGVTDTQYF

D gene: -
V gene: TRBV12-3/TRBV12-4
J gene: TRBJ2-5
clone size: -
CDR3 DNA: TGTGCCAGCACCCGGGGAGGGGGAGAGACCCAGTACTTC
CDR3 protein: CASTRGGGETQYF

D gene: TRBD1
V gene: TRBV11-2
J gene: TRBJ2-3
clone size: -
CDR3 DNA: TGTGCCAGCAGCTGGGACAGGGGAGGTACAGATACGCAGTATTTT
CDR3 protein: CASSWDRGGTDTQYF

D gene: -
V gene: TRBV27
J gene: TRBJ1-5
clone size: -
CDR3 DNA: TGTGCCAGCAGGAGGGAACCGAACAGCAATCAGCCCCAGCATTTT
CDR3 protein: CASRREPNSNQPQHF

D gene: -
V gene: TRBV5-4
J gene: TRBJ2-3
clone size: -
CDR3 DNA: TGTGCCAGCAGCTTTGTCCAGAACACAGATACGCAGTATTTT
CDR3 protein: CASSFVQNTDTQYF

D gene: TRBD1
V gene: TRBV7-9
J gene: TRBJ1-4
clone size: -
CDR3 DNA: TGTGCCAGCAGCGAACCGGGACAGATCCGAGGAGCTAATGAAAAACTGTTTTTT
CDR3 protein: CASSEPGQIRGANEKLFF

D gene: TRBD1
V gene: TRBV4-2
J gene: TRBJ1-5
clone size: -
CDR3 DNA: TGTGCCAGCAGCCAAGAAGCCAGGGGGAGCAATCAGCCCCAGCATTTT
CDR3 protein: CASSQEARGSNQPQHF

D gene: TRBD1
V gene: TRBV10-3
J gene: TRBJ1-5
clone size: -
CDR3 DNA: TGTGCCATCAGTGGGGCAGGGGGAATCTGGCAGCCCCAGCATTTT
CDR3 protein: CAISGAGGIWQPQHF

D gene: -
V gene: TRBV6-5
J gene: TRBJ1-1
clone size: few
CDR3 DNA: TGTGCCAGTGAGACAGTGAACACTGAAGCTTTCTTT
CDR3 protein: CASETVNTEAFF

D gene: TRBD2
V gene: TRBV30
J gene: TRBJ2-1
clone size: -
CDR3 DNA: TGTGCCTGGAGGACAGCGGGAGGGGTGGTTGAGCAGTTCTTC
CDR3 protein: CAWRTAGGVVEQFF

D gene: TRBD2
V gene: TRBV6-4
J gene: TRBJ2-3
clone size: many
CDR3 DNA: TGTGCCAGCAGTGAGCGGGAGACAGATACGCAGTATTTT
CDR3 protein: CASSERETDTQYF

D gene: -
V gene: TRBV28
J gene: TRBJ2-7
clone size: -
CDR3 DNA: TGTGCCAGCTTTAGCAGGGGTACCTACGAGCAGTACTTC
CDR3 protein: CASFSRGTYEQYF

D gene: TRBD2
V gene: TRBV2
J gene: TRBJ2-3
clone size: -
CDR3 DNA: TGTGCCAGCAGTGTACAGACTAGCGCAGATACGCAGTATTTT
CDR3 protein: CASSVQTSADTQYF

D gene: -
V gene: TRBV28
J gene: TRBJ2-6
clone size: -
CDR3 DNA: TGTGCCAGCACGCTAGGAAGCTCTGGGGCCAACGTCCTGACTTTC
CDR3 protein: CASTLGSSGANVLTF

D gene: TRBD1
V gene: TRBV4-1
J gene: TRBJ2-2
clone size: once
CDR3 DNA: TGCGCCAGCAGCCAAAGGGACAGGGGTCCCGGGGAGCTGTTTTTT
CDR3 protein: CASSQRDRGPGELFF

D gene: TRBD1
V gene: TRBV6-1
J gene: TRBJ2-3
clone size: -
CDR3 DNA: TGTGCCAGCAGTGAACGACCCGGGACAGGGCCAGATACGCAGTATTTT
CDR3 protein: CASSERPGTGPDTQYF

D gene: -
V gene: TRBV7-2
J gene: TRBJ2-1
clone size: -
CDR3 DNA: TGTGCCAGCAGCTTAGACCGGACTACCCGATACAATGAGCAGTTCTTC
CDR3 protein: CASSLDRTTRYNEQFF

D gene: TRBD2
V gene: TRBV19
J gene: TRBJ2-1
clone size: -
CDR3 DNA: TGTGCCAGTAGTTCACTAGCGGGACAATATGAGCAGTTCTTC
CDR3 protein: CASSSLAGQYEQFF

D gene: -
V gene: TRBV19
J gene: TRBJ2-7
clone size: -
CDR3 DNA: TGTGCCAGTAACACCACATACGAGCAGTACTTC
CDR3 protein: CASNTTYEQYF

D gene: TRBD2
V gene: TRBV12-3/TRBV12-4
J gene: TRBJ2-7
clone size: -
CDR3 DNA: TGTGCCAGCGGGACCCTAGCGGGGGTGGAGCAGTACTTC
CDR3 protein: CASGTLAGVEQYF

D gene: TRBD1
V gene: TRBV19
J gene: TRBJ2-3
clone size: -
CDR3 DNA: TGTGCCAGTAGTATTTTGGGACAGGGGTCAGATACGCAGTATTTT
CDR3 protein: CASSILGQGSDTQYF

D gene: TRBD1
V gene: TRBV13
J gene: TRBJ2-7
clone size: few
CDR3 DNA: TGTGCCAGCAGTTTGACAGGGCCTCGGTACTTC
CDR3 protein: CASSLTGPRYF

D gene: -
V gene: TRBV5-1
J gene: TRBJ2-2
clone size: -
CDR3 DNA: TGCGCCAGCAGGTCGGGGAATACCGGGGAGCTGTTTTTT
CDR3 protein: CASRSGNTGELFF

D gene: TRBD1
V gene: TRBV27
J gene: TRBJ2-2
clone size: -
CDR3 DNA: TGTGCCAGCAGCCGACAGGGGTGGAACACCGGGGAGCTGTTTTTT
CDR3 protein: CASSRQGWNTGELFF

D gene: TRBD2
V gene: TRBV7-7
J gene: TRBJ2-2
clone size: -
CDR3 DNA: TGTGCTAGCAGCGCACTCGTAGCGGGGAACACCGGGGAGCTGTTTTTT
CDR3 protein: CASSALVAGNTGELFF

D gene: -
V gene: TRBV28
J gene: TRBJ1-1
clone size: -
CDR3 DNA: TGTGCCAGCACCTTTGGGGCAGTCGCGAGTACTGAAGCTTTCTTT
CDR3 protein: CASTFGAVASTEAFF

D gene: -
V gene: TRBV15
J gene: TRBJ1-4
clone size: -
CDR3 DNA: TGTGCCACCAGCAGAGATAAGAGGGAAAAACTGTTTTTT
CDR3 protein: CATSRDKREKLFF

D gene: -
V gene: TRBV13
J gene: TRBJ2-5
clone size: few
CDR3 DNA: TGTGCCAGCAGCTTAGGCGCCACAGGGAGATCCGGGACCCAGTACTTC
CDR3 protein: CASSLGATGRSGTQYF

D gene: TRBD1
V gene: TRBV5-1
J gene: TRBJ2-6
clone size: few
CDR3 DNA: TGCGCCAGCAGCCCAGGACAGGGGTTCAGTGGGGCCAACGTCCTGACTTTC
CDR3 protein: CASSPGQGFSGANVLTF

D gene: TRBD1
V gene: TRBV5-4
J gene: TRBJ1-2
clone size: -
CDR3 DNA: TGTGCCAGCAGCCTAGGGACAGCCCCCCTCTATGGCTACACCTTC
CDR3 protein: CASSLGTAPLYGYTF

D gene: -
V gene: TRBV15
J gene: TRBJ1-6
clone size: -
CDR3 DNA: TGTGCCACCAGCGTTGCAACAGATAATTCACCCCTCCACTTT
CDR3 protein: CATSVATDNSPLHF

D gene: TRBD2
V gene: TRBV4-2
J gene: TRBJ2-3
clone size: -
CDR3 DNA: TGTGCCAGCAGCCAACTCACTGCGGGAGGCACCACTAGCACAGATACGCAGTATTTT
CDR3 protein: CASSQLTAGGTTSTDTQYF

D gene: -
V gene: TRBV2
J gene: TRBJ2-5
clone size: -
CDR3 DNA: TGTGCCAGCGGGGGGTCGCGGGATATAACCCAAGAGACCCAGTACTTC
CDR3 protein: CASGGSRDITQETQYF